Listed below are T cell receptor beta chains from one sample, sequenced in a study of blood T cell repertoires in COVID-19. The assay was immunoSEQ multiplex PCR, and TCRdb's table has in-frame clones only and misses some. Of roughly 80,000 clones in the sample, over 80% were seen once. The sample taken for sequencing was peripheral blood. All receptors come from a man in his fifties or sixties with acute or convalescent COVID-19. Each CDR3 is given without its conserved first and last residue.

>TRBJ2-3|11|TRBV18
ASSPGTLDTQY
>TRBJ2-1|10|TRBV29-1
SVEERDNEQF
>TRBJ2-3|14|TRBV4-1
ASSLNPGQPTDTQY
>TRBJ2-7|11|TRBV18
ASSPYREYEQY
>TRBJ1-2|13|TRBV11-2
ASSPLAGGNYGYT
>TRBJ1-2|13|TRBV4-1
ASSQGGESFYGYT
>TRBJ1-3|13|TRBV28
ASTVQGWSGNTIY
>TRBJ2-7|11|TRBV7-2
ASSLGNSYEQY
>TRBJ1-1|13|TRBV5-1
ASSLAGGGNTEAF
>TRBJ2-7|14|TRBV6-5
ASSYSLRDRAYEQY
>TRBJ1-2|12|TRBV7-8
ASSPPWQDYGYT
>TRBJ1-1|12|TRBV11-3
ASTFPSGTAEAF
>TRBJ1-2|11|TRBV12-3/TRBV12-4
ASSPRDTYGYT
>TRBJ2-7|12|TRBV7-2
ASSPGTGVYEQY
>TRBJ2-7|13|TRBV5-1
ASSLDTGGLYEQY
>TRBJ1-3|13|TRBV6-5
ASSFSGGGGNTIY
>TRBJ1-2|12|TRBV25-1
ASSPGDEGYGYT
>TRBJ1-5|16|TRBV19
ASTRGGTGNPSNQPQH
>TRBJ1-2|13|TRBV7-2
ASSPRTGGWDGYT
>TRBJ1-4|12|TRBV18
ASSVAGTNEKLF
>TRBJ1-1|13|TRBV5-1
ASSLAGPGTSEAF
>TRBJ2-2|11|TRBV27
ASRGGDTGELF
>TRBJ2-3|10|TRBV6-5
ASTSSADTQY
>TRBJ2-6|17|TRBV4-3
ASSQYTTRSSSGANVLT
>TRBJ1-2|12|TRBV5-6
ASSMDRGNYGYT
>TRBJ2-2|14|TRBV11-2
ASSSLQGADTGELF
>TRBJ1-3|13|TRBV3-1/TRBV3-2
ASSQLQGRGNTIY
>TRBJ2-1|10|TRBV21-1
ASSKYRNEQF
>TRBJ2-7|13|TRBV5-5
ASGYRAGGTYEQY
>TRBJ2-2|13|TRBV24-1
ATSDSGLAGGELF
>TRBJ1-2|13|TRBV4-1
ASSQALQINYGYT
>TRBJ1-1|13|TRBV5-1
ASSLVGGTNTEAF
>TRBJ2-2|15|TRBV9
ASSPAGGRFQVGELF
>TRBJ1-5|13|TRBV7-2
ASSPWQGAHQPQH
>TRBJ1-6|12|TRBV20-1
SASRGRAAIPLH
>TRBJ1-5|13|TRBV5-6
ASSSRTGGNQPQH
>TRBJ1-2|14|TRBV6-5
ASSSSPTGPPYGYT
>TRBJ2-5|13|TRBV3-1/TRBV3-2
ASSRNRGRGETQY
>TRBJ1-1|13|TRBV11-3
ASSFPQGMNTEAF
>TRBJ2-7|12|TRBV18
ASSLEVRAYEQY
>TRBJ1-1|16|TRBV7-9
ASSLAGQGLFVNTEAF
>TRBJ2-1|15|TRBV6-1
ASSEIVGLATYNEQF
>TRBJ1-4|12|TRBV7-9
ASSSFATNEKLF
>TRBJ1-1|15|TRBV11-2
ASSLVSNRGPNTEAF
>TRBJ2-3|16|TRBV15
ATSGGTSGSLLTDTQY
>TRBJ2-7|11|TRBV19
ASSTTPFYEQY
>TRBJ2-7|13|TRBV19
ASSSRTSGRNEQY
>TRBJ1-2|13|TRBV9
ASSVTGTRPYGYT
>TRBJ2-1|11|TRBV28
ASNGGIYNEQF
>TRBJ2-6|14|TRBV2
ASSETVNSGANVLT
>TRBJ1-5|12|TRBV6-1
ASSEGGRNQPQH
>TRBJ2-7|11|TRBV27
ASSWGRDYEQY